The TCR beta chain under discussion was sequenced for a study of CD8 T cells in ankylosing spondylitis. V dropped 5 bases and J dropped 8; count of bases not matched to a gene: 16. The CDR3 sequence is 17 residues long. CDR1 DFQATT and CDR2 SNEGSKA come from the germline V gene (reference sequence). This clonotype was detected a few times. Its antigen is currently unknown. It was by quantitative 5'-RACE with molecular barcodes that TCR beta libraries were made. TCRdb itself ran the 5' RACE reads through MiXCR, one entry per CDR3 protein. The profile shows about 800,000 distinct CDR3 sequences, about 12% of them singletons. Study-level results: The study identified a TCR beta motif of under ten highly homologous variants that appeared characteristic of ankylosing spondylitis blood.

The sequence was collected from a male donor with ankylosing spondylitis. V usage is TRBV20-1 and J usage is TRBJ2-3, with TRBD2 matching 13 bases. Sequencing used blood, either unsorted or a sorted T cell fraction (not recorded which). In DNA form, the CDR3 reads TGCAGTGCTCAAACTAGCGGGGGGGCCGATTCCTACGCTACGCAGTATTTT. Translating it yields CSAQTSGGADSYATQYF.